One sample yielded the 16 T cell receptor beta chains listed below, sequenced in a study of regulatory dendritic cells for organ transplantation. Using immunoSEQ multiplex PCR, the repertoire was profiled, and TCRdb retains in-frame clones only, with some absent. The sample includes 30,000 to 45,000 clones, 90% to 95% of them seen just once. The sequenced sample was naive CD8+ T cells from blood. The subset was: CD45RA+ naive T cells. All receptors come from a human donor in good health.

The chain links TRBV7-3 to TRBJ2-1; TRBD2 matches 12 bases. The CDR3 totals 15 residues. CDR1 is SGHTA, CDR2 FQGTGA, per germline. Trimming at V came to 5 bases and at J to 6 bases, leaving 5 bases not matched to a gene. The CDR3 sequence: CASSNGLAGTNEQFF. In nucleotides, the CDR3 is TGTGCCAGCAGCAACGGACTAGCGGGAACCAATGAGCAGTTCTTC.

The chain uses TRBV9 and TRBJ2-7, with 9 bases that match TRBD1. Germline CDR1 is SGDLS and CDR2 is YYNGEE. Trimming cost V 2 bases and J 3 bases; bases outside gene matches: 6. This CDR3 has 15 residues. The CDR3 region is CASSVGGQGGYEQYF. Here the CDR3 DNA reads TGTGCCAGCAGCGTCGGGGGACAGGGAGGCTACGAGCAGTACTTC.

The genes are TRBV4-3 and TRBJ1-6, with a possible D match to TRBD1 (5 bases). The CDR3 totals 15 residues. The germline V gene encodes CDR1 LGHNA and CDR2 YSLEER. The V end was cut by 4 bases, the J end by 7 bases, with 14 bases between. The CDR3 DNA reads as TGCGCCAGCAGCCCGCTTTCTGGGGGGAATTCACCCCTCCACTTT. Translating it yields CASSPLSGGNSPLHF.

This clone was picked up one time. This rearrangement joins TRBV28 to TRBJ2-3; 7 positions agree with TRBD2. The CDR3 is 15 amino acids. Germline lookup yields CDR1 MDHEN and CDR2 SYDVKM. The ends lost 6 bases at V and 0 bases at J; junction bases unmatched: 6. The CDR3 is CASSLGGTSTDTQYF. DNA for the CDR3: TGTGCCAGCAGCCTCGGGGGGACTAGCACAGATACGCAGTATTTT.

The chain is built from TRBV7-3 and TRBJ1-1; a weak D match, TRBD1 (5 bases). The CDR3 length is 13 residues. Germline assignment: CDR1 SGHTA and CDR2 FQGTGA. Trimming stripped 3 bases from V and 8 bases from J, with 13 bases between. CDR3 loop: CASSFRGVGEAFF. DNA for the CDR3: TGTGCCAGCAGCTTTAGGGGAGTGGGGGAAGCTTTCTTT. Drawing the rest from reference TRBV7-3 and TRBJ1-1, the complete variable domain is GAGVSQTPSNKVTEKGKYVELRCDPISGHTALYWYRQSLGQGPEFLIYFQGTGAADDSGLPNDRFFAVRPEGSVSTLKIQRTERGDSAVYLCASSFRGVGEAFFGQGTRLTVV.

The gene calls are TRBV4-1 and TRBJ2-1; 7 bases line up with TRBD1. The germline V gene encodes CDR1 MGHRA and CDR2 YSYEKL. This CDR3 contains 15 residues. J lost 6 bases, V lost 2 bases, and 7 bases had no gene match. The CDR3 nucleotides are TGCGCCAGCAGCCAAAACAGGGGCCAAACCAATGAGCAGTTCTTC. It is translated as CASSQNRGQTNEQFF.

The chain uses TRBV5-4 and TRBJ2-7; TRBD2 is a possible D gene (6 bases). V lost 4 bases to trimming and J lost 0 bases, with 17 bases between them. The CDR3 is made up of 16 amino acids. Germline assignment: CDR1 SGHNT and CDR2 YYREEE (reference sequence). As DNA, the CDR3 is TGTGCCAGCAGCGGGGGAGGCGGGGCGTACTCCTACGAGCAGTACTTC. Translation gives CASSGGGGAYSYEQYF.

This clone came up once. This chain uses TRBV5-4 with TRBJ2-1; 13 positions agree with TRBD2. J was trimmed by 9 bases and V by 7 bases; bases with no gene match: 7. This CDR3 comprises 14 residues. In germline, CDR1 is SGHNT, CDR2 YYREEE (reference sequence). CDR3 region: CASLTSGGAREQFF. In DNA, the CDR3 is TGTGCCAGCCTTACTAGCGGGGGGGCCCGTGAGCAGTTCTTC.

This sequence joins TRBV6-5 and TRBJ2-1; 7 bases line up with TRBD2. The CDR3 spans 14 residues. J lost 5 bases, V lost 6 bases, and 7 bases had no gene match. Looked up from germline, CDR1 is MNHEY and CDR2 is SVGAGI. The CDR3 DNA is TGTGCCAGCAGCCTACTAGCGTCTAACAATGAGCAGTTCTTC. Translating gives CASSLLASNNEQFF.

The chain carries TRBV4-2 and TRBJ2-5, with 8 positions matching TRBD2. The CDR3 loop spans 23 amino acids. V shed 0 bases and J 3 bases; nucleotides not matched to a gene: 27. Per germline, CDR1 LGHNA and CDR2 YNFKEQ. CDR3 protein: CASSQDWATIAGTGPHGEETQYF. The DNA for the CDR3 is TGTGCCAGCAGCCAAGATTGGGCGACTATAGCGGGAACCGGACCCCACGGGGAAGAGACCCAGTACTTC.

The CDR3 loop is CASSQDLSVTHEQYF. CDR3 in DNA: TGTGCCAGCAGCCAAGATCTTTCAGTAACTCACGAGCAGTACTTC. This chain links TRBV14 with TRBJ2-7; D gene unclear. The CDR3 has 15 amino acids. Looked up from germline, CDR1 is SGHDN and CDR2 is FVKESK. Trimming stripped 0 bases from V and 5 bases from J, with 14 bases between.

V and J are TRBV28 and TRBJ1-1, with a tentative D call TRBD1 (5 bases). CDR1 and CDR2 from the germline V gene are MDHEN and SYDVKM. V was trimmed by 1 base and J by 4 bases, leaving 16 bases between them. This CDR3 contains 16 residues. The CDR3 DNA reads TGTGCCAGCAGTTTATACCTCGTGGGGCTTGGCACTGAAGCTTTCTTT. This gives the protein CASSLYLVGLGTEAFF.

The chain uses TRBV28 and TRBJ1-1; 7 nucleotides align to TRBD1. The germline V gene encodes CDR1 MDHEN and CDR2 SYDVKM. V shed 8 bases and J 3 bases; nucleotides not matched to a gene: 12. The CDR3 totals 15 residues. Written as DNA, the CDR3 is TGTGCCAGCCTAGGGCAGGGGGTTGCTGACACTGAAGCTTTCTTT. As protein: CASLGQGVADTEAFF.

The table lists this clone with a count of one. A junction boundary mismatches the germline segment, possibly from a read error. This chain uses TRBV4-3 with TRBJ2-7; D ambiguous. Germline V gene data show CDR1 as LGHNA and CDR2 as YSLEER. The CDR3 is 13 amino acids. In nucleotides, the CDR3 is TGCGCCAGCAGCCAAGGGAACTCCCACGAGCAGTACTTC. This codes for CASSQGNSHEQYF.

The genes are TRBV30 and TRBJ2-3, with TRBD2 matching over 11 bases. The CDR3 runs 15 residues. CDR1 is GTSNPN, CDR2 SVGIG, per germline (reference sequence). The V and J ends lost 2 bases and 6 bases, in that order; junction bases with no gene match: 7. CDR3 protein: CAWSIAGGPTDTQYF. The CDR3 nucleotides are TGTGCCTGGAGTATAGCGGGGGGGCCCACGGATACGCAGTATTTT. Filled out from reference TRBV30 and TRBJ2-3, the complete variable domain reads SQTIHQWPATLVQPVGSPLSLECTVEGTSNPNLYWYRQAAGRGLQLLFYSVGIGQISSEVPQNLSASRPQDRQFILSSKKLLLSDSGFYLCAWSIAGGPTDTQYFGPGTRLTVL.

The CDR3 bases are TGTGCCAGCAGCTCAGGGCGCGGTATCGACACCATATATTTT. Protein sequence: CASSSGRGIDTIYF. The J gene is TRBJ1-3, the V gene TRBV11-3; D is possibly TRBD1 (5 bases). There are 14 residues in the CDR3. V was pared by 4 bases and J by 8 bases, with 15 bases between. Germline lookup yields CDR1 SGHNT and CDR2 YENEEA.